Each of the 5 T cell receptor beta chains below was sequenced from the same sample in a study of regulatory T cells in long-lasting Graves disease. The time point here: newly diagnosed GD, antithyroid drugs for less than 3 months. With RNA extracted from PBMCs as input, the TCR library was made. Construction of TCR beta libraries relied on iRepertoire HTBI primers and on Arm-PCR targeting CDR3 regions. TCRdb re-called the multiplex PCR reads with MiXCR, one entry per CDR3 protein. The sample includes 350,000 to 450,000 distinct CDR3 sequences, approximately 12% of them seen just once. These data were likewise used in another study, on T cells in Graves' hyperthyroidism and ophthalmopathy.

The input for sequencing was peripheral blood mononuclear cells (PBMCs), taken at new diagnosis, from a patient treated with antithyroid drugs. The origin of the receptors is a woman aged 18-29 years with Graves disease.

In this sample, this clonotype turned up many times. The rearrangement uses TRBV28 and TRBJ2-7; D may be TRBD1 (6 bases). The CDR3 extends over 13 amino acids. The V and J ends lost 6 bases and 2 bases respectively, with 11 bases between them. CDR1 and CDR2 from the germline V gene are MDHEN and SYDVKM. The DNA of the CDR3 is TGTGCCAGCAGGCTGGGACACCCCTACGAGCAGTACTTC. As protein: CASRLGHPYEQYF.

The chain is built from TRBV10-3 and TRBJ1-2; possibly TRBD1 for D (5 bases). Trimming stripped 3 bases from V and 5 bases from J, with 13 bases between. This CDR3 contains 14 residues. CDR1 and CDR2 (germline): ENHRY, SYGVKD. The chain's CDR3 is CAISEQETSYGYTF. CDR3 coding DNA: TGTGCCATCAGTGAACAGGAGACTAGTTATGGCTACACCTTC.

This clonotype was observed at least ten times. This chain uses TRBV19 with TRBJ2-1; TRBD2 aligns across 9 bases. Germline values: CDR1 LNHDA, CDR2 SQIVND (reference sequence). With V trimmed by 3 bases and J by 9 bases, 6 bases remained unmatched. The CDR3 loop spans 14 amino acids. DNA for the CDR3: TGTGCCAGTAGTATCGCCGGGACTAGCTTTGAGCAGTTCTTC. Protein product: CASSIAGTSFEQFF.

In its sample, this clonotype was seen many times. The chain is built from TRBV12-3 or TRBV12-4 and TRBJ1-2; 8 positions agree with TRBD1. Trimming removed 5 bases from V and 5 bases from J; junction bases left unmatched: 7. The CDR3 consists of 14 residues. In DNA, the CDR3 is TGTGCCAGCAGTCCAGGGGGCGCGGGATATGGCTACACCTTC. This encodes CASSPGGAGYGYTF.

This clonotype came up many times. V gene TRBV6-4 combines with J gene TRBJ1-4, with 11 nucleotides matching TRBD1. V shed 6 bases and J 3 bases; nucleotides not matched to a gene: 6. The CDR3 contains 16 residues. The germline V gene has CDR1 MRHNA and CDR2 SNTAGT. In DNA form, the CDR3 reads TGTGCCAGCAGGCGGACAGGGGGCGCAGCTAATGAAAAACTGTTTTTT. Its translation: CASRRTGGAANEKLFF.